This T cell receptor beta chain was identified during a study of blood T cell repertoires in COVID-19. Living in 25 or so US areas, the participants were between about 18 and 95 years of age. Donors in Cohort 3 who had recovered were those with two negative PCRs, healthcare professional clearance, or resolution of their symptoms. Trimming took 4 bases from V and 3 from J; bases not matched to a gene: 3. CDR1 and CDR2 from the germline V gene are MGHDK and SYGVNS. The CDR3 consists of 14 residues. Data came from immunoSEQ multiplex PCR; TCRdb stores just in-frame clones and leaves some out. The sample holds 300,000 to 400,000 clones, 88% seen once.

Sequenced: PBMCs or T cells enriched from blood (not recorded which). The clonotype originates from a man aged 30-40 years who had recovered from COVID-19. The chain has TRBV25-1 and TRBJ1-3; 7 bases agree with TRBD1. CDR3 DNA: TGTGCCAGCAGTGGACAGGGATTTGGAAACACCATATATTTT. Protein product: CASSGQGFGNTIYF. Supplemented by reference TRBV25-1 and TRBJ1-3, the full variable domain reads EADIYQTPRYLVIGTGKKITLECSQTMGHDKMYWYQQDPGMELHLIHYSYGVNSTEKGDLSSESTVSRIRTEHFPLTLESARPSHTSQYLCASSGQGFGNTIYFGEGSWLTVV.